Each of the 21 T cell receptor beta chains below was sequenced from the same sample in a study of T cell changes during pregnancy in multiple sclerosis. Clones were sequenced by immunoSEQ multiplex PCR, and TCRdb holds only the in-frame ones, with some missing. The profile shows about 70,000 clones, 85% to 95% of them singletons. The material was peripheral blood, obtained in the third trimester of pregnancy. These receptors were collected from a female donor with multiple sclerosis, enrolled in a pregnancy study.

About this clone itself: The junction does not match germline at one end; this may be a read error. The chain employs TRBV4-1 and TRBJ1-5; unclear D gene. The CDR3 is made up of 13 amino acids. Germline V gives CDR1 MGHRA, CDR2 YSYEKL. The CDR3 DNA sequence: TGCGCCAGCAGCCAAGTTGAGAATCCGCCCCAGCATTTT. Its protein is CASSQVENPPQHF.

V usage is TRBV5-1 and J usage is TRBJ2-5, with TRBD2 as a possible D gene (5 bases). The CDR3 consists of 14 residues. Germline assignment: CDR1 SGHRS and CDR2 YFSETQ. V was cut by 3 bases and J by 2 bases, with 11 bases left in between. CDR3 nucleotide sequence: TGCGCCAGCAGCTATGGACTGACACAAGAGACCCAGTACTTC. Its translation is CASSYGLTQETQYF. Drawing the rest from reference TRBV5-1 and TRBJ2-5, the complete variable domain is KAGVTQTPRYLIKTRGQQVTLSCSPISGHRSVSWYQQTPGQGLQFLFEYFSETQRNKGNFPGRFSGRQFSNSRSEMNVSTLELGDSALYLCASSYGLTQETQYFGPGTRLLVL.

This clone was picked up one time. In DNA, the CDR3 is TGTGCCAGCAGTGAATTGAGACGGGAGAACACTGAAGCTTTCTTT. Encoded protein: CASSELRRENTEAFF. The chain recombines TRBV25-1 with TRBJ1-1, with D uncertain. The CDR3 runs 15 residues. V lost 1 base and J 1 base, leaving 10 bases between the germline ends. Germline V gene sequence: CDR1 MGHDK, CDR2 SYGVNS. The complete variable domain, with remaining parts taken from reference TRBV25-1 and TRBJ1-1, reads EADIYQTPRYLVIGTGKKITLECSQTMGHDKMYWYQQDPGMELHLIHYSYGVNSTEKGDLSSESTVSRIRTEHFPLTLESARPSHTSQYLCASSELRRENTEAFFGQGTRLTVV.

This chain uses TRBV9 with TRBJ2-3, with D tentatively TRBD2 (6 bases). V lost 0 bases and J lost 5, with 16 bases in between. The CDR3 length is 16 residues. The V gene's germline CDR1 is SGDLS and CDR2 YYNGEE. CDR3 amino acids: CASSVVGGSLGDTQYF. In nucleotides, the CDR3 is TGTGCCAGCAGCGTAGTCGGAGGGAGTTTAGGAGATACGCAGTATTTT.

The chain links TRBV19 to TRBJ1-1; 9 bases map to TRBD1. Germline V gene sequence: CDR1 LNHDA, CDR2 SQIVND (reference sequence). CDR3 length equals 16 residues. J gave up 4 bases and V 4 bases, and 10 bases lay outside the gene matches. CDR3: CASSSGQGTWGTEAFF. As DNA, the CDR3 is TGTGCCAGTAGTAGCGGACAGGGGACGTGGGGCACTGAAGCTTTCTTT.

This clone occurred once. V is TRBV6-4 and J is TRBJ1-2; D gene unclear. The germline V gene encodes CDR1 MRHNA and CDR2 SNTAGT. The CDR3 is 15 amino acids. The V end lost 2 bases, the J end lost 7 bases, and 17 bases lay between the germline ends. The CDR3 DNA sequence: TGTGCCAGCAGTGACGCGGATGCCCCCGTGAGTGGCTACACCTTC. This sequence encodes CASSDADAPVSGYTF.

The chain combines TRBV5-1 with TRBJ2-2, with no clear D. This CDR3 has 13 amino acids. CDR1 SGHRS and CDR2 YFSETQ come from the germline V gene. Trimming removed 5 bases from V and 0 bases from J, with 5 bases in between. CDR3 protein: CASRRANTGELFF. The CDR3 coding sequence is TGCGCCAGCAGACGGGCGAACACCGGGGAGCTGTTTTTT.

The CDR3 protein is CASSPSEGRRANEKLFF. CDR3 sequence (DNA): TGTGCCAGCAGCCCTAGTGAGGGCAGGAGGGCTAATGAAAAACTGTTTTTT. The rearrangement joins TRBV9 to TRBJ1-4; D gene ambiguous. The CDR3 length is 17 residues. V dropped 4 bases and J dropped 3 bases, with 19 bases sitting between them. Germline CDR1 and CDR2: SGDLS and YYNGEE.

This sequence joins TRBV28 and TRBJ2-7; D remains ambiguous. Between the trimmed V and J ends, which lost 8 bases and 3 bases, there was a span of 8 bases. The CDR3 extends over 11 amino acids. Germline V lookup: CDR1 MDHEN, CDR2 SYDVKM. DNA for the CDR3: TGTGCCAGCTGTGTCAACTACGAGCAGTACTTC. This sequence encodes CASCVNYEQYF.

V usage is TRBV6-5 and J usage is TRBJ2-7, with 7 bases lining up with TRBD1. The V segment lost 2 bases and the J segment 3 bases; nucleotides outside the gene matches: 7. From germline, CDR1 is MNHEY and CDR2 SVGAGI. The CDR3 consists of 15 residues. The CDR3 spells CASSYAHGTDYEQYF. The CDR3 DNA reads TGTGCCAGCAGTTACGCCCACGGGACAGACTACGAGCAGTACTTC.

This chain uses TRBV7-2 with TRBJ2-5; D gene ambiguous. V shed 3 bases and J shed 2 bases, with 7 bases lying between them. The CDR3 is 13 residues long. The germline V gene encodes CDR1 SGHTA and CDR2 FQGNSA. CDR3 DNA: TGTGCCAGCAGCTTTTCTAGACAAGAGACCCAGTACTTC. This gives the protein CASSFSRQETQYF.

DNA for the CDR3: TGTGCCAGCAGTCCGCTACAGGGGAGTCAGAACGAGCAGTACTTC. Protein: CASSPLQGSQNEQYF. The rearrangement joins TRBV27 to TRBJ2-7; 7 nucleotides match TRBD1. Germline V gene lookup returns CDR1 MNHEY and CDR2 SMNVEV (reference sequence). The ends lost 5 bases at V and 5 bases at J; junction bases unmatched: 12. This CDR3 spans 15 amino acids.

The J gene is TRBJ2-2, the V gene TRBV5-4; 8 bases are a match to TRBD2. V lost 5 bases and J lost 3; bases outside the gene matches: 6. Germline values: CDR1 SGHNT, CDR2 YYREEE (reference sequence). CDR3 length: 15 residues. CDR3 residues: CASSQGLVYTGELFF. CDR3 nucleotides: TGTGCCAGCAGTCAGGGACTAGTGTACACCGGGGAGCTGTTTTTT.

The rearrangement joins TRBV9 to TRBJ2-2, with unresolved D. The V end lost 2 bases, the J end lost 5 bases, and 7 bases lay between the germline ends. The CDR3 extends over 13 amino acids. In germline, CDR1 is SGDLS, CDR2 YYNGEE. The CDR3 DNA reads TGTGCCAGCAGCGTGGTCAGGACCGGGGAGCTGTTTTTT. Its translation is CASSVVRTGELFF.

This clone was counted a single time. The V gene is TRBV5-5, the J gene TRBJ2-7; D is unclear. This CDR3 has 15 residues. V gave up 0 bases and J gave up 0 bases, with 10 bases separating them. Germline V gives CDR1 SGHKS, CDR2 YYEKEE (reference sequence). CDR3 region: CASSLVVASSYEQYF. CDR3 in DNA: TGTGCCAGCAGCTTGGTAGTTGCGAGCTCCTACGAGCAGTACTTC. The whole variable domain, filled in from reference TRBV5-5 and TRBJ2-7, reads DAGVTQSPTHLIKTRGQQVTLRCSPISGHKSVSWYQQVLGQGPQFIFQYYEKEERGRGNFPDRFSARQFPNYSSELNVNALLLGDSALYLCASSLVVASSYEQYFGPGTRLTVT.

A few counts support this clone. One end of the junction fails to match germline, which may point to a read error. The CDR3 coding sequence is TGTGCCAGCAGTTACGACCTCCGGGGGGGGCTGTTTTTT. It is translated as CASSYDLRGGLFF. This sequence joins TRBV6-5 and TRBJ2-2; 8 bases line up with TRBD2. This CDR3 is built from 13 residues. CDR1 is MNHEY and CDR2 is SVGAGI in the germline V gene.

The V gene is TRBV28, the J gene TRBJ2-1, with TRBD2 identical over 11 bases. This CDR3 is 16 amino acids long. V trimming: 5 bases; J trimming: 3 bases; junction bases outside the gene matches: 6. Germline V gene data show CDR1 as MDHEN and CDR2 as SYDVKM. Here the CDR3 DNA reads TGTGCCAGCAGTGAGTCCGGGACTAGCGGCTACAATGAGCAGTTCTTC. This codes for CASSESGTSGYNEQFF.

The chain combines TRBV27 with TRBJ2-1; 14 positions match TRBD2. From germline, CDR1 is MNHEY and CDR2 SMNVEV (reference sequence). With V trimmed by 4 bases and J by 7 bases, 6 bases remained unmatched. CDR3 length equals 16 residues. DNA of the CDR3: TGTGCCAGCAGTTCCGGAAGACTAGCGGGAGGGAATGAGCAGTTCTTC. It yields the protein CASSSGRLAGGNEQFF.

This chain uses TRBV6-5 with TRBJ2-3, with unresolved D. This CDR3 has 16 amino acids. Germline loops: CDR1 MNHEY, CDR2 SVGAGI. V was pared by 0 bases and J by 3 bases, with 13 bases between. CDR3 nucleotide sequence: TGTGCCAGCAGTTACTCGAATTCGGGTCTGACAGATACGCAGTATTTT. Its translation is CASSYSNSGLTDTQYF.

The rearrangement joins TRBV7-2 to TRBJ2-3; D may be TRBD2 (5 bases). CDR1 is SGHTA and CDR2 is FQGNSA in the germline V gene. Trimming pared 5 bases from V and 2 bases from J, leaving 14 bases between. CDR3 size: 15 residues. CDR3 DNA: TGTGCCAGCAGCGCTGGCGAGACTACCACAGATACGCAGTATTTT. The encoded protein is CASSAGETTTDTQYF.

This chain connects TRBV5-1 to TRBJ2-7; D is uncertain. The V and J ends lost 0 bases and 6 bases respectively, with 13 bases between them. The CDR3 contains 14 residues. Germline V gene lookup returns CDR1 SGHRS and CDR2 YFSETQ. The CDR3 nucleotides are TGCGCCAGCAGCTTGGGGAATCAGGCATCCGAGCAGTACTTC. Translation: CASSLGNQASEQYF.